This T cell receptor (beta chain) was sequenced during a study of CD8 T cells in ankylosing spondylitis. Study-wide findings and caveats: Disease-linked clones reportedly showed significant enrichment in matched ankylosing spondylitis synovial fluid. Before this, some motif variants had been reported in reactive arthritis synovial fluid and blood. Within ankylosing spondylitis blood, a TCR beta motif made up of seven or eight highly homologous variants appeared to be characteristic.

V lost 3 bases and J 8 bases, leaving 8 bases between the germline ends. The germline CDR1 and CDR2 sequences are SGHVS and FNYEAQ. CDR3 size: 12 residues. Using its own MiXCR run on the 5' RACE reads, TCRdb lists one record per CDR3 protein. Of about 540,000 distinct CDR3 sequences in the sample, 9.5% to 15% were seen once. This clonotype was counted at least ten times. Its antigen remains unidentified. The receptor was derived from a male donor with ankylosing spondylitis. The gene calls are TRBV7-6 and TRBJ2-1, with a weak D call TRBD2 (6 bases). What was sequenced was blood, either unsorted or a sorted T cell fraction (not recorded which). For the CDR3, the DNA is TGTGCCAGCAGCTTGCGGGACGATGAGCAGTTCTTC. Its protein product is CASSLRDDEQFF.